This T cell receptor beta chain was recovered during a study of identical twins. This clonotype was seen ten or more times. The antigen is not known. There were only healthy Caucasians among the donors. Study findings and constraints: Out-of-frame alpha sequences common to twins exhibited a surplus of low generation probability. In cord blood, abundant beta clonotypes had fewer insertions; memory showed no trend.

V was clipped by 1 base and J by 0 bases, with 16 bases between them. Per the germline V gene, CDR1 is SQVTM and CDR2 is ANQGSEA. The CDR3 runs 16 residues. A universal primer site came from template switching; cDNA carried unique molecular identifiers. Each CDR3 protein is one row after TCRdb ran MiXCR on the 5' RACE reads. The sample lists 230,000 or so distinct CDR3 sequences; approximately 8.6% were seen once. These sequences were also reported in another study, on yellow fever vaccine responses in identical twins.

This sequence was found in a woman under 30 in good health. The genes are TRBV29-1 and TRBJ2-7, with a weak D call TRBD1 (5 bases). Sequencing used CD8+ T cells sorted from blood. The DNA of the CDR3 is TGCAGCGTTGAAGGACAGATTTCCCCTTACTCCTACGAGCAGTACTTC. Translation gives CSVEGQISPYSYEQYF.